Shown below are 15 T cell receptor beta chains from a single sample sequenced in a study of cytomegalovirus exposure and HLA in healthy donors. Only in-frame clones appear in the TCRdb table, and some are missing; sequencing was by immunoSEQ multiplex PCR. This table has 130,000 to 150,000 clones, roughly four fifths appearing once. The sample was PBMCs. The receptors shown here come from a woman aged 25-40 years in good health and CMV-seronegative.

The chain uses TRBV6-1 and TRBJ2-7, with TRBD1 identical over 7 bases. Germline V lookup: CDR1 MNHNS, CDR2 SASEGT. The CDR3 is made up of 15 amino acids. The V and J ends lost 6 bases and 1 base, in that order; junction bases with no gene match: 9. This chain's CDR3 is CASSFTGAVSYEQYF. The CDR3 bases are TGTGCCAGCAGCTTCACAGGGGCGGTATCCTACGAGCAGTACTTC.

The V call is TRBV9, the J call TRBJ1-1; a possible D gene is TRBD1 (6 bases). Germline CDR1 and CDR2: SGDLS and YYNGEE. The CDR3 spans 14 residues. Trimming pared 3 bases from V and 7 bases from J, leaving 16 bases between. The CDR3 region is CASSASPQGYEAFF. Here the CDR3 DNA reads TGTGCCAGCAGCGCTAGCCCACAGGGCTATGAAGCTTTCTTT.

The chain joins TRBV2 to TRBJ2-3, with 8 bases fitting TRBD1. Trimming at V came to 8 bases and at J to 0 bases, leaving 4 bases not matched to a gene. Looked up from germline, CDR1 is SNHLY and CDR2 is FYNNEI. The CDR3 is made up of 14 amino acids. The CDR3 sequence is CASAGTGSTDTQYF. The CDR3 DNA reads TGTGCCAGCGCCGGGACAGGAAGCACAGATACGCAGTATTTT.

The chain recombines TRBV29-1 with TRBJ1-1; no clear D. Per germline, CDR1 SQVTM and CDR2 ANQGSEA. Trimming shortened V by 4 bases and J by 1 base, and 4 bases separated the two germline ends. The CDR3 runs 11 residues. The CDR3 sequence is CSVARNTEAFF. As DNA, the CDR3 is TGCAGCGTTGCCAGGAACACTGAAGCTTTCTTT.

In its sample, this clone was seen a few times. The chain carries TRBV4-2 and TRBJ1-1; D ambiguous. Germline values: CDR1 LGHNA, CDR2 YNFKEQ. V gave up 0 bases and J gave up 11 bases, with 7 bases separating them. There are 11 residues in the CDR3. CDR3 in DNA: TGTGCCAGCAGCCAAGAGGGAGTGGCTTTCTTT. Translating it yields CASSQEGVAFF.

The table lists this clone with a count of one. The chain combines TRBV9 with TRBJ1-1, with TRBD1 matching over 9 bases. Germline-derived CDR1 and CDR2 are SGDLS and YYNGEE. Trimming took 0 bases from V and 1 from J; bases not matched to a gene: 1. The CDR3 totals 15 residues. CDR3: CASSVADRGNTEAFF. CDR3 nucleotide sequence: TGTGCCAGCAGCGTAGCGGACAGGGGGAACACTGAAGCTTTCTTT.

The J gene is TRBJ2-5, the V gene TRBV10-3; no clear D gene. With 3 bases removed from V and 5 bases from J, the gap between germline ends came to 22 bases. Germline loops: CDR1 ENHRY, CDR2 SYGVKD. This CDR3 region has 17 residues. Here the CDR3 DNA reads TGTGCCATCAGTGATCCCAACGATAATTCCGGGTGGGAGACCCAGTACTTC. Amino acids: CAISDPNDNSGWETQYF.

The chain uses TRBV4-1 and TRBJ2-6; D possibly corresponds to TRBD2 (6 bases). Germline CDR1 is MGHRA and CDR2 is YSYEKL. V lost 3 bases, J lost 0 bases, and 18 bases lay in between. CDR3 size: 19 residues. The CDR3 spells CASSQDPGLSFSGANVLTF. For the CDR3, the DNA is TGCGCCAGCAGCCAGGATCCGGGACTCTCTTTCTCTGGGGCCAACGTCCTGACTTTC.

V and J are TRBV5-1 and TRBJ1-6, with D perhaps matching TRBD1 (5 bases). This CDR3 comprises 15 residues. The germline V gene has CDR1 SGHRS and CDR2 YFSETQ. Trimming cost V 4 bases and J 6 bases, with 14 bases left between them. Here the CDR3 reads CASSPSAGINSPLHF. CDR3 nucleotide sequence: TGCGCCAGCAGCCCCTCCGCAGGGATTAATTCACCCCTCCACTTT.

This chain links TRBV6-6 with TRBJ1-2; perhaps TRBD1 as D (6 bases). Germline V lookup: CDR1 MNHNY, CDR2 SVGAGI (reference sequence). Trimming removed 1 base from V and 4 bases from J, with 7 bases in between. The CDR3 totals 13 residues. CDR3 DNA sequence: TGTGCCAGCAGTTACTTAGGGGGCTATGGCTACACCTTC. Its translation is CASSYLGGYGYTF.

The rearrangement uses TRBV5-1 and TRBJ2-3; 9 bases line up with TRBD2. Germline V gives CDR1 SGHRS, CDR2 YFSETQ. V shed 1 base, J shed 4 bases, and the junction held 4 bases outside the gene matches. This CDR3 comprises 15 residues. Here the CDR3 DNA reads TGCGCCAGCAGCTTGAAGTTAGCGGGGGCAGATACGCAGTATTTT. Translated, it gives CASSLKLAGADTQYF.

The chain links TRBV18 to TRBJ1-5; possible D gene TRBD1, 5 bases. The germline CDR1 and CDR2 sequences are KGHSH and LQKENI. With 3 bases removed from V and 6 bases from J, the gap between germline ends came to 18 bases. The CDR3 loop spans 16 amino acids. The CDR3 region is CASSPVRVGEGQPQHF. As DNA, the CDR3 is TGTGCCAGCTCACCGGTCCGAGTAGGGGAGGGTCAGCCCCAGCATTTT.

This chain joins TRBV5-5 and TRBJ2-2, with 7 bases lining up with TRBD1. V was clipped by 0 bases and J by 2 bases; unmatched bases: 7. This CDR3 has 17 residues. Per germline, CDR1 SGHKS and CDR2 YYEKEE (reference sequence). The CDR3 DNA follows: TGTGCCAGCAGCTTGGGTGTTAACAGGGGTAACACCGGGGAGCTGTTTTTT. It is translated as CASSLGVNRGNTGELFF.

This chain connects TRBV7-2 to TRBJ1-1, with 7 bases aligning to TRBD1. Trimming cost V 0 bases and J 8 bases; bases outside gene matches: 9. Germline V lookup: CDR1 SGHTA, CDR2 FQGNSA. The CDR3 runs to 15 residues. CDR3 nucleotide sequence: TGTGCCAGCAGCTTAGCCCCGACAGGGACACGGGAAGCTTTCTTT. This translates into CASSLAPTGTREAFF. Together with reference TRBV7-2 and TRBJ1-1, the CDR3 gives the full variable domain: GAGVSQSPSNKVTEKGKDVELRCDPISGHTALYWYRQSLGQGLEFLIYFQGNSAPDKSGLPSDRFSAERTGGSVSTLTIQRTQQEDSAVYLCASSLAPTGTREAFFGQGTRLTVV.

This clone was observed once. The chain employs TRBV11-1 and TRBJ1-6; weak D call: TRBD1 (5 bases). The CDR3 covers 14 residues. Trimming left V 5 bases short and J 14 bases short, with 19 bases between. Looked up from germline, CDR1 is SGHAT and CDR2 is FQDESV (reference sequence). The chain's CDR3 is CASSVTGTSGTLHF. The CDR3 DNA is TGTGCCAGCAGCGTAACCGGGACTAGCGGCACCCTCCACTTT.